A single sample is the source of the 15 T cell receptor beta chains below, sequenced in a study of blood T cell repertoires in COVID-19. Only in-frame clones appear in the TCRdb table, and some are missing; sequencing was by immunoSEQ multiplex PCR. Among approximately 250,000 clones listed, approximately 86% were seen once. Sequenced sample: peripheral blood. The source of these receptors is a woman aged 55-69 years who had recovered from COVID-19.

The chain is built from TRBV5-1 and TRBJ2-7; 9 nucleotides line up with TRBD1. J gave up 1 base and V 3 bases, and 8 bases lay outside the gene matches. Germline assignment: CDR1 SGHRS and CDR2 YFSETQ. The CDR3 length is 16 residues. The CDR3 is CASSYNPGQGSYEQYF. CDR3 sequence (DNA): TGCGCCAGCAGCTATAACCCGGGACAGGGTTCCTACGAGCAGTACTTC.

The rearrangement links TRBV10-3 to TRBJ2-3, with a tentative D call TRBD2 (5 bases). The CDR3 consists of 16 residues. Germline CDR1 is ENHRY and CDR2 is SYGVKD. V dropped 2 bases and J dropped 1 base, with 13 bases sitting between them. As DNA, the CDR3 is TGTGCCATCAGTGAGAAGGGCTCGCGGGGCACAGATACGCAGTATTTT. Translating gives CAISEKGSRGTDTQYF.

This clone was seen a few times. The CDR3 region has the DNA TGTGCCAGCAGCTCGCGAGGGGGGGGCTCAATTAATTCACCCCTCCACTTT. It codes for CASSSRGGGSINSPLHF. The J gene is TRBJ1-6, the V gene TRBV5-5, with TRBD1 as a possible D gene (6 bases). CDR3 length equals 17 residues. Germline V gives CDR1 SGHKS, CDR2 YYEKEE (reference sequence). The V end was cut by 3 bases, the J end by 6 bases, with 19 bases between.

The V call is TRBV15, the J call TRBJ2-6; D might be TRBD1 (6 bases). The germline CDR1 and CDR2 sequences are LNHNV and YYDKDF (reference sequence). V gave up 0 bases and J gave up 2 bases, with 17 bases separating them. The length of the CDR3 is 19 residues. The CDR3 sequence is CATSRDLLDSSPGANVLTF. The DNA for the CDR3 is TGTGCCACCAGCAGAGATCTGCTGGACAGTTCCCCTGGGGCCAACGTCCTGACTTTC.

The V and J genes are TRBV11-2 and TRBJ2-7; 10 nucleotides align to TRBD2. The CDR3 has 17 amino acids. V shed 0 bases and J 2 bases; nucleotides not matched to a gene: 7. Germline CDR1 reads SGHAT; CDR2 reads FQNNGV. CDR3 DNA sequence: TGTGCCAGCAGCTTAGATCTCGCGCTAGCGGGGGCCTACGAGCAGTACTTC. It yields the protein CASSLDLALAGAYEQYF.

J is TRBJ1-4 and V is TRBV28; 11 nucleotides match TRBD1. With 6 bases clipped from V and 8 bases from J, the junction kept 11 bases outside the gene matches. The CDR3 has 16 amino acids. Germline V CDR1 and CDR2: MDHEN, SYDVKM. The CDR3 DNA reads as TGTGCCAGCAGAGGCCCCGGGGACAGGGGGTGGGAAAAACTGTTTTTT. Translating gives CASRGPGDRGWEKLFF.

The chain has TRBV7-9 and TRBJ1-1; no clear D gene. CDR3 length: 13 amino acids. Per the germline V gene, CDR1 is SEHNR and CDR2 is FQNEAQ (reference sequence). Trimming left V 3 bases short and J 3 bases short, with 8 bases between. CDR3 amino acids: CASSFVEDTEAFF. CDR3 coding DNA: TGTGCCAGCAGCTTTGTCGAGGACACTGAAGCTTTCTTT.

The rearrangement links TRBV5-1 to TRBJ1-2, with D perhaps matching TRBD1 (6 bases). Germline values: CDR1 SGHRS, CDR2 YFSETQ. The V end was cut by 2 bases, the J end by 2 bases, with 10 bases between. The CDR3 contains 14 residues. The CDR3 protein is CASSFPTGNYGYTF. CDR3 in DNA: TGCGCCAGCAGCTTCCCGACAGGAAACTATGGCTACACCTTC. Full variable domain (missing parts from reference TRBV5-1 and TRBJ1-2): KAGVTQTPRYLIKTRGQQVTLSCSPISGHRSVSWYQQTPGQGLQFLFEYFSETQRNKGNFPGRFSGRQFSNSRSEMNVSTLELGDSALYLCASSFPTGNYGYTFGSGTRLTVV.

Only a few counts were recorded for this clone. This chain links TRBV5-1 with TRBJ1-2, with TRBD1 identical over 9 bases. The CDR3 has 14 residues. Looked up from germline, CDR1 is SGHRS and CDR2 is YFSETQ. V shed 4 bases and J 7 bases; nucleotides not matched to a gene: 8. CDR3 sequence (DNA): TGCGCCAGCAGCCGGGAGACAGGGGGTCGTGGCTACACCTTC. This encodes CASSRETGGRGYTF. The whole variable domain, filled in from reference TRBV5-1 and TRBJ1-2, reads KAGVTQTPRYLIKTRGQQVTLSCSPISGHRSVSWYQQTPGQGLQFLFEYFSETQRNKGNFPGRFSGRQFSNSRSEMNVSTLELGDSALYLCASSRETGGRGYTFGSGTRLTVV.

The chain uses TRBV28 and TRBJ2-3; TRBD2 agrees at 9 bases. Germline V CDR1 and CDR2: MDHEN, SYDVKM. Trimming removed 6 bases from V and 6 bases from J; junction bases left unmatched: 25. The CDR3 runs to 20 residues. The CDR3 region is CASSYHGLARSVHRLDTQYF. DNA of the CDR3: TGTGCCAGCAGCTACCACGGACTAGCGAGATCCGTACACAGATTGGATACGCAGTATTTT.

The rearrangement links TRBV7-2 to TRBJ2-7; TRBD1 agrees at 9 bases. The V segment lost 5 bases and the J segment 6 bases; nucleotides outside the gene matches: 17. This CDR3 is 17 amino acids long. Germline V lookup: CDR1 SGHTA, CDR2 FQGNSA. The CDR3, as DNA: TGTGCCAGCAGCCCAAACGCGGTGGACAGGGGTCGTCCCGAGCAGTACTTC. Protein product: CASSPNAVDRGRPEQYF.

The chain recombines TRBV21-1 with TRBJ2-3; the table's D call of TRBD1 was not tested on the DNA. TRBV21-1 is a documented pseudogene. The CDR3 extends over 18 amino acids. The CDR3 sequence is CASSKGDNSFASTDTQYF. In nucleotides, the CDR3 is TGTGCCAGCAGCAAAGGGGACAACTCCTTTGCTAGCACAGATACGCAGTATTTT.

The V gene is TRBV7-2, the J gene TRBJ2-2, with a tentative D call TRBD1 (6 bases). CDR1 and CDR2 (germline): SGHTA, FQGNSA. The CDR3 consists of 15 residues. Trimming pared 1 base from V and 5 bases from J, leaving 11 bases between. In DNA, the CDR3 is TGTGCCAGCAGCTTAGGGGGGCGACGGACCGGGGAGCTGTTTTTT. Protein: CASSLGGRRTGELFF. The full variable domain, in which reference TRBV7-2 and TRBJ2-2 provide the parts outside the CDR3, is GAGVSQSPSNKVTEKGKDVELRCDPISGHTALYWYRQSLGQGLEFLIYFQGNSAPDKSGLPSDRFSAERTGGSVSTLTIQRTQQEDSAVYLCASSLGGRRTGELFFGEGSRLTVL.

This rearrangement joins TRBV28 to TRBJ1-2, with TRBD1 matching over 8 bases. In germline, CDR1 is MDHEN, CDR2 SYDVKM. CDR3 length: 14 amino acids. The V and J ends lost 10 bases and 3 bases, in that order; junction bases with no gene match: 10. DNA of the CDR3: TGTGCCACCATCCCGGGACAGGTCTACTATGGCTACACCTTC. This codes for CATIPGQVYYGYTF.

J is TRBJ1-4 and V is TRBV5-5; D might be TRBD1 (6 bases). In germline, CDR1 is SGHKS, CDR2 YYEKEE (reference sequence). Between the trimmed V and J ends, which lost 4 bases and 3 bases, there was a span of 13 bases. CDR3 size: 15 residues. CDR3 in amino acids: CASSQRGGSNEKLFF. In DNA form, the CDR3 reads TGTGCCAGCAGCCAGAGGGGGGGATCTAATGAAAAACTGTTTTTT.